This T cell receptor (beta chain) was sequenced for a study of blood T cells in healthy people across ages. In the study overall: For every two T cells, template switching captured about one barcoded beta molecule.

Every donor gave ten milliliters of peripheral blood. The CDR3 is made up of 14 amino acids. The germline V gene has CDR1 KGHDR and CDR2 SFDVKD. V lost 5 bases, J lost 0 bases, and 9 bases lay in between. Sample-barcoded 5' priming and a J-beta primer mix drove a second PCR of 7 to 11 cycles. TCRdb reanalysed the 5' RACE reads using MiXCR and keeps one entry per CDR3 protein. The sample carries roughly 700,000 distinct CDR3 sequences, around 49% recorded once. The chain employs TRBV24-1 and TRBJ2-5, with D uncertain. This TCR was recovered from a woman aged 60-70 years in good health. The specimen was blood. The CDR3 spells CATSGATNQETQYF. Written as DNA, the CDR3 is TGTGCCACCAGTGGGGCAACGAACCAAGAGACCCAGTACTTC.